The 10 T cell receptor beta chains below were found in one sample sequenced in a study of T-cell reconstitution after alpha-beta-depleted transplantation in children. The authors prepared the TCRbeta library with unique molecular identifiers. Each CDR3 protein gets one entry after TCRdb re-called the PCR reads with MiXCR. The sample lists about 690,000 distinct CDR3 sequences; roughly 17% were seen once. The sequenced sample was PBMCs from the stem cell graft donor, obtained from the stem cell graft. The source of these receptors is a human donor who donated a stem cell graft to a child with acute myeloid leukemia.

This clonotype showed up just a few times. The chain recombines TRBV6-6 with TRBJ1-1; D perhaps matches TRBD1 (5 bases). V lost 5 bases to trimming and J lost 4 bases, with 11 bases between them. This CDR3 contains 13 residues. Germline CDR1 reads MNHNY; CDR2 reads SVGAGI (reference sequence). CDR3 bases: TGTGCCAGCAGTCCCCGGGACCTCACTGAAGCTTTCTTT. This translates into CASSPRDLTEAFF.

In its sample, this clonotype was seen many times. This chain links TRBV20-1 with TRBJ1-2; TRBD1 agrees at 7 bases. This CDR3 region has 14 residues. Germline V lookup: CDR1 DFQATT, CDR2 SNEGSKA (reference sequence). The V segment lost 5 bases and the J segment 0 bases; nucleotides outside the gene matches: 6. CDR3: CSAFGTDSNYGYTF. In nucleotides, the CDR3 is TGCAGTGCTTTCGGGACAGACTCTAACTATGGCTACACCTTC.

This clonotype has at least ten counts. The J gene is TRBJ1-5, the V gene TRBV5-5; D not certain. The CDR3 totals 15 residues. Trimming took 2 bases from V and 4 from J, leaving 13 bases between them. Germline CDR1 and CDR2: SGHKS and YYEKEE (reference sequence). The CDR3 DNA reads TGTGCCAGCAGCTTCTATTACCTTATGAATCAGCCCCAGCATTTT. It specifies CASSFYYLMNQPQHF.

The chain is built from TRBV12-5 and TRBJ1-1; D remains unclear. This CDR3 is built from 14 residues. V was shortened by 2 bases and J by 7 bases, with 14 bases between the two germline ends. Germline loops: CDR1 LGHNT, CDR2 FRNRAP. The CDR3 region is CASGLSPDQNEAFF. CDR3 sequence (DNA): TGTGCTAGTGGTTTGTCCCCTGACCAAAATGAAGCTTTCTTT.

V is TRBV10-3 and J is TRBJ2-2, with unresolved D. Between the trimmed V and J ends, which lost 8 bases and 3 bases, there was a span of 13 bases. CDR3 length: 14 residues. The germline V gene has CDR1 ENHRY and CDR2 SYGVKD. The CDR3 nucleotides read TGTGCCATCCGGGCTCATGAGCACACCGGGGAGCTGTTTTTT. This sequence encodes CAIRAHEHTGELFF.

This clonotype was seen at least ten times. V and J are TRBV9 and TRBJ2-5; a weak D match, TRBD1 (6 bases). V dropped 0 bases and J dropped 5 bases, with 11 bases sitting between them. The germline V gene encodes CDR1 SGDLS and CDR2 YYNGEE. The CDR3 spans 14 residues. The CDR3 sequence is CASSVGQEVETQYF. Here the CDR3 DNA reads TGTGCCAGCAGCGTAGGACAGGAGGTGGAGACCCAGTACTTC. Combining the CDR3 with reference TRBV9 and TRBJ2-5 gives the whole variable domain DSGVTQTPKHLITATGQRVTLRCSPRSGDLSVYWYQQSLDQGLQFLIQYYNGEERAKGNILERFSAQQFPDLHSELNLSSLELGDSALYFCASSVGQEVETQYFGPGTRLLVL.

This clonotype was detected many times. The CDR3 DNA sequence: TGCAGCGCTAACAGAGTGAACACTGAAGCTTTCTTT. Its protein product is CSANRVNTEAFF. The rearrangement uses TRBV29-1 and TRBJ1-1; D remains unclear. Per germline, CDR1 SQVTM and CDR2 ANQGSEA. Trimming took off 7 bases at V and 0 bases at J, with 9 bases between the two ends. The CDR3 spans 12 residues.

This clonotype was recorded a few times. This sequence joins TRBV7-3 and TRBJ2-6, with TRBD1 matching 8 bases. CDR1 is SGHTA, CDR2 FQGTGA, per germline. This CDR3 has 18 residues. The junction had 9 bases not matched to a gene; V was cut back by 5 bases and J by 0 bases. CDR3 DNA sequence: TGTGCCAGCAGCCCCAGGGACAGGTTAACCTCTGGGGCCAACGTCCTGACTTTC. Its translation: CASSPRDRLTSGANVLTF.

This clonotype was recorded at least ten times. The chain has TRBV7-2 and TRBJ1-6, with D perhaps TRBD1 (6 bases). Germline CDR1 reads SGHTA; CDR2 reads FQGNSA. Trimming took off 7 bases at V and 9 bases at J, with 19 bases between the two ends. The CDR3 loop spans 15 amino acids. CDR3 protein: CASTSRAGAGSPLHF. The DNA for the CDR3 is TGTGCCAGCACCTCTCGGGCGGGGGCAGGTTCACCCCTCCACTTT.

This clonotype was picked up many times. CDR3 in DNA: TGCAGTGCCCACCGTAGCGGGGGGGTGAATACGCAGTATTTT. This gives the protein CSAHRSGGVNTQYF. The rearrangement joins TRBV20-1 to TRBJ2-3, with TRBD2 identical over 11 bases. Germline-derived CDR1 and CDR2 are DFQATT and SNEGSKA (reference sequence). Trimming took 6 bases from V and 7 from J; bases not matched to a gene: 9. This CDR3 has 14 residues.